This T cell receptor (beta chain) was obtained from a study of OX40 agonist ivuxolimab in advanced cancers. Study summary: Administration of intravenous ivuxolimab to patients occurred every 2 weeks at 0.01 to 10 mg/kg. The study's findings and limits: On average, CD8+ T cells showed a greater number of expanded clones than CD4+. Clones of CD4+ and CD8+ blood T cells grew by week 6 at doses of 0.1 to 3.0 mg/kg.

Samples of blood were obtained at baseline, on cycle 4 day 1, and on cycle 7 day 1. The length of the CDR3 is 16 residues. Looked up from germline, CDR1 is MNHEY and CDR2 is SVGAGI. V lost 3 bases and J 5 bases, leaving 19 bases between the germline ends. This clone was picked up one time. As yet, its antigen is unknown. Sequenced by immunoSEQ multiplex PCR; TCRdb stores in-frame clones only, minus some. The data hold more than 55,000 clones, with 70% to 90% observed a single time. The chain uses TRBV6-5 and TRBJ1-1; D remains unclear. The sequence came from an adult with an advanced solid tumor such as melanoma, head and neck, liver or kidney cancer. Here the sequenced sample was CD4+ or CD8+ T cells sorted from blood, taken in a trial of the OX40 agonist ivuxolimab. CDR3 in DNA: TGTGCCAGCAGTTATGTATTGGACCCGGTTTTAACTGAAGCTTTCTTT. This sequence encodes CASSYVLDPVLTEAFF.